Listed below are T cell receptor beta chains from one sample, sequenced in a study of blood T cell repertoires in COVID-19. Assay used: immunoSEQ multiplex PCR; TCRdb lists only in-frame clones, some missing. The sample carries about 350,000 clones, around 88% recorded once. Material for sequencing was peripheral blood. The source is a woman aged 55-70 years with COVID-19, enrolled during active disease. The CDR3 runs from the conserved cysteine through the conserved F or W. D genes are given only for firm matches. Clone sizes are given selectively: once, few, many, or a class where the clone is expanded.

v_call	clone_size	j_call	d_call	cdr3_nt	cdr3_aa
TRBV11-1	-	TRBJ1-1	-	TGTGCCAGCATGCGGGGGGGATCAACTGAAGCTTTCTTT	CASMRGGSTEAFF
TRBV19	-	TRBJ1-2	TRBD1	TGTGCCAGTAGTATAGGAGACAGGGTAAGGACAGTCTATGGCTACACCTTC	CASSIGDRVRTVYGYTF
TRBV5-1	-	TRBJ2-5	TRBD2	TGCGCCAGCAGCGCTCTGTCTGGAGGCGGGGGGGAGACCCAGTACTTC	CASSALSGGGGETQYF
TRBV7-9	-	TRBJ2-3	TRBD2	TGTGCCAGCAGCCAGGGACTAGCGGGGGGGCAAGATACGCAGTATTTT	CASSQGLAGGQDTQYF
TRBV11-3	few	TRBJ2-7	TRBD2	TGTGCCAGCACCGGGGGGGCGAACTACGAGCAGTACTTC	CASTGGANYEQYF
TRBV3-1/TRBV3-2	-	TRBJ1-1	TRBD1	TGTGCCAGCAGCCAGGATCCGGGACAGGGAGGCACTGAAGCTTTCTTT	CASSQDPGQGGTEAFF
TRBV5-6	-	TRBJ2-3	-	TGTGCCAGCAGCTTGGAGTTGCTAGCCCTTACATACACAGATACGCAGTATTTT	CASSLELLALTYTDTQYF
TRBV4-3	-	TRBJ2-7	TRBD1	TGCGCCAGCAGCCAAGCGGCCGGGACAGGGGGCGACGAGCAGTACTTC	CASSQAAGTGGDEQYF
TRBV6-6	-	TRBJ1-1	TRBD1	TGTGCCAGCAGTCTCGGCGCCGGGACAGGGGGAATGAACACTGAAGCTTTCTTT	CASSLGAGTGGMNTEAFF
TRBV27	-	TRBJ1-1	-	TGTGCCAGCAGTAAGGACAGATACACTGAAGCTTTCTTT	CASSKDRYTEAFF
TRBV5-4	-	TRBJ1-2	TRBD1	TGTGCCAGCAGCTTGACAGGGGTCCGGGGCTACACCTTC	CASSLTGVRGYTF
TRBV30	-	TRBJ2-1	-	TGTGCCTGGAGTGTACCTACAGGGAGCTCCTACAATGAGCAGTTCTTC	CAWSVPTGSSYNEQFF
TRBV9	-	TRBJ1-1	-	TGTGCCAGCAGCGTAGCCAATGGGGAGACTGAAGCTTTCTTT	CASSVANGETEAFF
TRBV3-1/TRBV3-2	-	TRBJ2-4	TRBD2	TGTGCCAGCAGCCAAGGGTCGGGAGGGGACATTCAGTACTTC	CASSQGSGGDIQYF
TRBV4-1	-	TRBJ2-1	-	TGCGCCAGCAGCCAAGACTCTGCTAGCAGGCAGTTCTTC	CASSQDSASRQFF
TRBV5-6	-	TRBJ1-3	-	TGTGCCAGCAGCTTGGTTCAGGGCCCTGGAAACACCATATATTTT	CASSLVQGPGNTIYF
TRBV7-2	-	TRBJ2-1	-	TGTGCCAGCAGCTTAGCTACGGGTAGCTCCTACAATGAGCAGTTCTTC	CASSLATGSSYNEQFF
TRBV5-1	-	TRBJ1-1	TRBD1	TGCGCCAGCAGCGGGGGGACAGGCCCTTACACTGAAGCTTTCTTT	CASSGGTGPYTEAFF
TRBV5-4	-	TRBJ2-7	TRBD2	TGTGCCAGCAGGCCACCTGGCGGGGGGGCCGTCGAGCAGTACTTC	CASRPPGGGAVEQYF
TRBV15	-	TRBJ1-4	-	TGTGCCACCAGCAGAAGGCCAGGGGTCAATGAAAAACTGTTTTTT	CATSRRPGVNEKLFF
TRBV15	-	TRBJ1-2	-	TGTGCCACCAGCCCCGGGGGAAGGTGGAACTATGGCTACACCTTC	CATSPGGRWNYGYTF
TRBV27	once	TRBJ2-5	TRBD2	TGTGCCAGCAGTGCGACCCCGGGACTAGCGGGTCAAGAGACCCAGTACTTC	CASSATPGLAGQETQYF
TRBV4-2	-	TRBJ1-3	-	TGTGCCAGCAGCCGAGAACAGGGAACTGGAAACACCATATATTTT	CASSREQGTGNTIYF